This T cell receptor beta chain stems from a study of blood T cell repertoires in COVID-19. Study summary: Acute and convalescent COVID-19 specimens originated in the United States, Italy and Spain. Sources were T cells, B-cell-depleted T cells, or PBMCs; the material itself was cDNA or gDNA.

Method: immunoSEQ multiplex PCR; TCRdb's copy keeps in-frame clones and lacks some. This table holds around 300,000 clones, over 75% found once. Germline V gene sequence: CDR1 KGHSH, CDR2 LQKENI. V lost 2 bases, J lost 1 base, and 8 bases lay in between. The CDR3 consists of 14 residues. The specimen was peripheral blood. The V call is TRBV18, the J call TRBJ1-1; D call uncertain. This TCR was recovered from a human donor in a cohort sampled during active COVID-19. The CDR3, as DNA: TGTGCCAGCTCACCAAAACACCAGAACACTGAAGCTTTCTTT. Encoded protein: CASSPKHQNTEAFF.